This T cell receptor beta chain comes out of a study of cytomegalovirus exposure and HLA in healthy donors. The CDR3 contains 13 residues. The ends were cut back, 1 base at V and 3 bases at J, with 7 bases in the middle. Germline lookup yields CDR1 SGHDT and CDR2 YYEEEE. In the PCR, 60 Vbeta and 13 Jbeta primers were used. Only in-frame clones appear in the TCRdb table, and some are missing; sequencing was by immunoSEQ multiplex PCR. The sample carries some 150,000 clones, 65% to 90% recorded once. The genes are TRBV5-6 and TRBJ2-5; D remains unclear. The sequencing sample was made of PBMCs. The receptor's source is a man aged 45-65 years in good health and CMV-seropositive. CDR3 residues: CASSLQEEETQYF. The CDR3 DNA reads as TGTGCCAGCAGCTTGCAAGAGGAAGAGACCCAGTACTTC. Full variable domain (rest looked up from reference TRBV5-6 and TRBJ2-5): DAGVTQSPTHLIKTRGQQVTLRCSPKSGHDTVSWYQQALGQGPQFIFQYYEEEERQRGNFPDRFSGHQFPNYSSELNVNALLLGDSALYLCASSLQEEETQYFGPGTRLLVL.